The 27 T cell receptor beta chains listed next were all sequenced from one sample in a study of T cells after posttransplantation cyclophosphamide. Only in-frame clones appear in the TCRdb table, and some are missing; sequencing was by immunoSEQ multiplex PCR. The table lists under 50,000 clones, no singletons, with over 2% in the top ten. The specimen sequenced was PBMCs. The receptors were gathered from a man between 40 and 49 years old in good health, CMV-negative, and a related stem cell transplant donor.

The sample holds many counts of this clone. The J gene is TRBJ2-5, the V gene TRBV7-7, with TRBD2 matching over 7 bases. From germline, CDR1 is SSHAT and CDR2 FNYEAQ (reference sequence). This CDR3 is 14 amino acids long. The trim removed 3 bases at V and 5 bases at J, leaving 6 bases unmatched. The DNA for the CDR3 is TGTGCCAGCAGCTTGGGGAGGGACGCGGAGACCCAGTACTTC. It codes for CASSLGRDAETQYF.

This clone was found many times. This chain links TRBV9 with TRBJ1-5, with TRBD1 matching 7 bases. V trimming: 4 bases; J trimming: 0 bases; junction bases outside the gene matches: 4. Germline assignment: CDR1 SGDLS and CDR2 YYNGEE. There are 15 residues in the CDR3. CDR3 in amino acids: CASSLTGISNQPQHF. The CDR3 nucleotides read TGTGCCAGCAGCCTGACAGGGATTAGCAATCAGCCCCAGCATTTT.

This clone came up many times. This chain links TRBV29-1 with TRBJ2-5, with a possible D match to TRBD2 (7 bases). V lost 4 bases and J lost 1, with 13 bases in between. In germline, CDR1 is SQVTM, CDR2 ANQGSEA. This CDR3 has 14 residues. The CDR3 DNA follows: TGCAGCGTTGGCGGGGGCGGTAGCCAAGAGACCCAGTACTTC. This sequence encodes CSVGGGGSQETQYF.

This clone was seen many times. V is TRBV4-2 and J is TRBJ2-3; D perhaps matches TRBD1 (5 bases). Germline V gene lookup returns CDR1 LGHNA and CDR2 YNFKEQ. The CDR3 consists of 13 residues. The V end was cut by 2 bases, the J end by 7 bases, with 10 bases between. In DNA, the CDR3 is TGTGCCAGCAGCCAACCTGTGGACAATACGCAGTATTTT. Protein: CASSQPVDNTQYF.

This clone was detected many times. The CDR3: CAISRTGPNNQPQHF. Here the CDR3 DNA reads TGTGCCATCAGTAGGACAGGCCCCAACAATCAGCCCCAGCATTTT. The chain recombines TRBV10-3 with TRBJ1-5; 7 bases are shared with TRBD1. With 5 bases clipped from V and 3 bases from J, the junction kept 7 bases outside the gene matches. The CDR3 has 15 residues. Germline values: CDR1 ENHRY, CDR2 SYGVKD.

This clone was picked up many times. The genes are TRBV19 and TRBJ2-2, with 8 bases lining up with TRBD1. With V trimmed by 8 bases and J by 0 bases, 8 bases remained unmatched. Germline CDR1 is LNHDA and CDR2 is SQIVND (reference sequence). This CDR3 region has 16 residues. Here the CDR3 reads CASRDRGLTNTGELFF. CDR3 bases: TGTGCCAGTCGCGACAGGGGACTGACGAACACCGGGGAGCTGTTTTTT.

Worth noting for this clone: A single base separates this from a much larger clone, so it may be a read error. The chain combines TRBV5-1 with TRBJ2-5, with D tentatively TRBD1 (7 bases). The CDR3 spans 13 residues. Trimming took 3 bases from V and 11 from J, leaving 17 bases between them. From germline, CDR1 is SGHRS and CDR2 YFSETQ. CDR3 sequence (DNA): TGCGCCAGCAGCTCTGGTGGCCCAGGGGGGCAGTACTTC. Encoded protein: CASSSGGPGGQYF.

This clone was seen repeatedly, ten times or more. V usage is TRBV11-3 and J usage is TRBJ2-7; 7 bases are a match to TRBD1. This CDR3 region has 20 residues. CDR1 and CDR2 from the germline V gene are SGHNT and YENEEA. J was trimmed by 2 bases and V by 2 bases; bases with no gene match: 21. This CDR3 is CASSLLYSGGTGATPYEQYF. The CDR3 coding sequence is TGTGCCAGCAGCTTATTATATAGTGGGGGAACAGGGGCTACTCCCTACGAGCAGTACTTC.

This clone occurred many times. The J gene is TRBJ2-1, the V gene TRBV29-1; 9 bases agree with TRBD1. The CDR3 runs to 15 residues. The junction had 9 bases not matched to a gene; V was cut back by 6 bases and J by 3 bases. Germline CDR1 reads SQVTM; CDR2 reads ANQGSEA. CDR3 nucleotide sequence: TGCAGCGTATCCGGGACAGGGTTATACTACAATGAGCAGTTCTTC. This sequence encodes CSVSGTGLYYNEQFF.

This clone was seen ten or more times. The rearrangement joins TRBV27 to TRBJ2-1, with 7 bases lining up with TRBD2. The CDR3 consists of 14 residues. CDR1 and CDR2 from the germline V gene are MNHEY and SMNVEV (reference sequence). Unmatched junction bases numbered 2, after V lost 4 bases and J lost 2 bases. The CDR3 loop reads CASSSGTTYNEQFF. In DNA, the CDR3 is TGTGCCAGCAGTTCCGGGACTACCTACAATGAGCAGTTCTTC.

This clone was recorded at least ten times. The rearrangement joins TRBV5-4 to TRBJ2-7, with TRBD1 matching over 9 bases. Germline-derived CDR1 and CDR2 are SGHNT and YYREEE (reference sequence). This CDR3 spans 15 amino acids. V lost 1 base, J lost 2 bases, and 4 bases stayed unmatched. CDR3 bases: TGTGCCAGCAGCTTGACCGGGACAGGGACCTACGAGCAGTACTTC. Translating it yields CASSLTGTGTYEQYF.

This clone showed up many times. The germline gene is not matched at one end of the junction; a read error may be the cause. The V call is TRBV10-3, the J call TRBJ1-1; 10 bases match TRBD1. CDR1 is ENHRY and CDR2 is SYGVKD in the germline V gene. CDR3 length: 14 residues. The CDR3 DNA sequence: TGTGCCATAAGTGGGGACAGGGGAGACACTGAAGCTTTCTTT. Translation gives CAISGDRGDTEAFF.

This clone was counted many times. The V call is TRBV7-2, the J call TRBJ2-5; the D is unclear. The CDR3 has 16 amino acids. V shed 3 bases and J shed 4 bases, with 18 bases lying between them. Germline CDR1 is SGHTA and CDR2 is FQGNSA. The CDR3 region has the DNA TGTGCCAGCAGCTTTGGTCTTCGAGACTGGGTAGAGACCCAGTACTTC. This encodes CASSFGLRDWVETQYF. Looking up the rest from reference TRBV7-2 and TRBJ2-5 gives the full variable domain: GAGVSQSPSNKVTEKGKDVELRCDPISGHTALYWYRQSLGQGLEFLIYFQGNSAPDKSGLPSDRFSAERTGGSVSTLTIQRTQQEDSAVYLCASSFGLRDWVETQYFGPGTRLLVL.

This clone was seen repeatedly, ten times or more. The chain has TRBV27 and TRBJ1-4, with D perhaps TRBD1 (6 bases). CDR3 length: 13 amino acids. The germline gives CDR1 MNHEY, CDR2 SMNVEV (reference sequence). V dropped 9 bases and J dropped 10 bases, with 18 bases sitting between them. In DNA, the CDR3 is TGTGCCAGTAGTAGGGGGGGTCAAGGAAAACTGTTTTTT. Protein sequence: CASSRGGQGKLFF.

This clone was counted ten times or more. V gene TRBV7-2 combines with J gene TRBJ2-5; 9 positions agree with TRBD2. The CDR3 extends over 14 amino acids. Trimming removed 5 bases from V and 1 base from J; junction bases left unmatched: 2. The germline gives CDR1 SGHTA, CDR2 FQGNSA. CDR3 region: CASSPTSGQETQYF. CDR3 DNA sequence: TGTGCCAGCAGCCCGACTAGCGGCCAAGAGACCCAGTACTTC.

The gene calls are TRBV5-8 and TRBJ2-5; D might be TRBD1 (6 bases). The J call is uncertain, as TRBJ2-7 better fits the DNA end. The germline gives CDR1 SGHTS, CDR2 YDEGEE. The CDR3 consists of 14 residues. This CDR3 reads CASSTYRVGYEQYF. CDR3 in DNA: TGTGCCAGCAGTACCTACAGGGTAGGCTACGAGCAGTACTTC.

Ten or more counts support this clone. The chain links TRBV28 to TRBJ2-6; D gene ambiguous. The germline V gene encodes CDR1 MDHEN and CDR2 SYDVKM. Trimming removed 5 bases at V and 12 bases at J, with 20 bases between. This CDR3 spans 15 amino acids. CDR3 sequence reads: CASSVGDSLRPVLTF. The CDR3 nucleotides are TGTGCCAGCAGTGTCGGAGACTCCCTAAGGCCCGTCCTGACTTTC.

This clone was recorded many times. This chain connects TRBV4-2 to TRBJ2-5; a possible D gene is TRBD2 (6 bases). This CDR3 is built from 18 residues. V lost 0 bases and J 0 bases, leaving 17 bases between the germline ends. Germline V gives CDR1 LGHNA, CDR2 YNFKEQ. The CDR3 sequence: CASSQELIGGLNQETQYF. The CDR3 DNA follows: TGTGCCAGCAGCCAAGAATTGATTGGCGGACTAAACCAAGAGACCCAGTACTTC.

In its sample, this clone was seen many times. CDR3: CASSYLEGRYYGYTF. Written as DNA, the CDR3 is TGTGCCAGCAGTTATCTTGAGGGAAGATACTATGGCTACACCTTC. The genes are TRBV6-5 and TRBJ1-2, with no clear D. In germline, CDR1 is MNHEY, CDR2 SVGAGI. The CDR3 is 15 amino acids. V lost 3 bases and J lost 3, with 14 bases in between.

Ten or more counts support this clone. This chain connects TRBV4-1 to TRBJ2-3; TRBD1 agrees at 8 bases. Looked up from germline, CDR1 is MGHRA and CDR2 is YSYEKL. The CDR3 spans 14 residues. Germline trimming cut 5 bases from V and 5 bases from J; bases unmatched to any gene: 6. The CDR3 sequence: CASSYDRGGDTQYF. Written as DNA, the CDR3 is TGCGCCAGCAGCTACGACAGGGGTGGAGATACGCAGTATTTT.

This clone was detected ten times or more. CDR3 amino acids: CASSSGQLYNEQFF. The CDR3 DNA is TGTGCCAGCAGTTCGGGACAGCTATACAATGAGCAGTTCTTC. The genes are TRBV27 and TRBJ2-1, with 7 bases identical to TRBD1. The length of the CDR3 is 14 residues. The germline gives CDR1 MNHEY, CDR2 SMNVEV (reference sequence). J was trimmed by 4 bases and V by 4 bases; bases with no gene match: 4.

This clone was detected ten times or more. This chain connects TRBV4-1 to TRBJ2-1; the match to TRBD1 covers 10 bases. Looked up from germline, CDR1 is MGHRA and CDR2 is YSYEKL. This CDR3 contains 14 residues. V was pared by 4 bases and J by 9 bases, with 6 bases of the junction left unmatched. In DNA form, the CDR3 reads TGCGCCAGCAGCCCGCGACAGGGGGCAGGTGAGCAGTTCTTC. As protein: CASSPRQGAGEQFF.

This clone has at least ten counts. This CDR3 is CASAGVGGNTEAFF. The CDR3 bases are TGTGCCAGCGCTGGGGTCGGGGGGAACACTGAAGCTTTCTTT. The chain uses TRBV27 and TRBJ1-1; maybe TRBD1 (5 bases). CDR3 length: 14 residues. Per the germline V gene, CDR1 is MNHEY and CDR2 is SMNVEV (reference sequence). Trimming removed 8 bases at V and 1 base at J, with 14 bases between.

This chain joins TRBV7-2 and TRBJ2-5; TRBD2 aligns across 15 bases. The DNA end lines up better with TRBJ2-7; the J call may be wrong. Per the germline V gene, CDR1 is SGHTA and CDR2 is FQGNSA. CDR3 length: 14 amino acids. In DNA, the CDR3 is TGTGCCAGCAGCTTGGGACTAGCGGGAGGCGAGCAGTACTTC. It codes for CASSLGLAGGEQYF.

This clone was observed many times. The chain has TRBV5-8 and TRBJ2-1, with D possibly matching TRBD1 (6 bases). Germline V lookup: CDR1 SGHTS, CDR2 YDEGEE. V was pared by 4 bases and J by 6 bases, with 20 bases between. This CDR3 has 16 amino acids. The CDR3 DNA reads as TGTGCCAGCAGCCGGGCCCCCAGGGGATTTGGCAATGAGCAGTTCTTC. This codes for CASSRAPRGFGNEQFF.

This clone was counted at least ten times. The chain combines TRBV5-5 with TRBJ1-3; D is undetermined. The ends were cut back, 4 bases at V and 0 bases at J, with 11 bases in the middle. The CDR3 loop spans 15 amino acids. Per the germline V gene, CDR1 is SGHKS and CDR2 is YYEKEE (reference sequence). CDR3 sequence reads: CASSRDGDSGNTIYF. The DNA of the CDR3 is TGTGCCAGCAGCCGGGATGGGGACTCTGGAAACACCATATATTTT.

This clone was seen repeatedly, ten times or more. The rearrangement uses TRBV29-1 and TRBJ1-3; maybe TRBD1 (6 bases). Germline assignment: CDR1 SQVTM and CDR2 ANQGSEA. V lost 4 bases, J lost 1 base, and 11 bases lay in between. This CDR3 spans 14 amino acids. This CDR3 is CSVATTGSGNTIYF. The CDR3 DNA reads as TGCAGCGTTGCTACGACAGGATCTGGAAACACCATATATTTT.